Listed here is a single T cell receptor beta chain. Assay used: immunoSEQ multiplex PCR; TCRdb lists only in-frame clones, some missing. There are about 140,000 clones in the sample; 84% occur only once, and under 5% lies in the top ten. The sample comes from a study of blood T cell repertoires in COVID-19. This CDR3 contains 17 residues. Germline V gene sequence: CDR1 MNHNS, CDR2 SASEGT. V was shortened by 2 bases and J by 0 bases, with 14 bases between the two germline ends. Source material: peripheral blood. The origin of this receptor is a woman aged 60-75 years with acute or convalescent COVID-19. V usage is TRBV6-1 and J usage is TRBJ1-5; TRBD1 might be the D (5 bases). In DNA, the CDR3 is TGTGCCAGCAGTGAATGGGGGGAGAAGTATAGCAATCAGCCCCAGCATTTT. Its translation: CASSEWGEKYSNQPQHF.